A single TCR beta chain is shown here with its context. Under the authors' procedure: The authors estimated nucleated cell counts from reference gene primer amplification. Generated by immunoSEQ multiplex PCR, the TCRdb table keeps only in-frame clones and is missing some. V and J calls and clone size are those listed in that table; D and trimming were worked out from the DNA. This sample yields around 300,000 clones, of which nearly 90% are seen a single time; more than 7.5% belongs to the top ten. This sample was taken from a study of blood T cell repertoires in COVID-19. Across the whole study: The United States, Italy and Spain provided the acute and convalescent COVID-19 samples.

The CDR3 consists of 15 residues. After removal of 5 bases from V and 1 base from J, the junction contained 3 bases not matched to a gene. Per germline, CDR1 MDHEN and CDR2 SYDVKM. This chain joins TRBV28 and TRBJ2-2, with 8 bases that match TRBD1. The sequence came from a young man with active or convalescent COVID-19. Sequencing was performed on peripheral blood. DNA for the CDR3: TGTGCCAGCAGTGGGACAGGATTGAACACCGGGGAGCTGTTTTTT. The encoded protein is CASSGTGLNTGELFF.